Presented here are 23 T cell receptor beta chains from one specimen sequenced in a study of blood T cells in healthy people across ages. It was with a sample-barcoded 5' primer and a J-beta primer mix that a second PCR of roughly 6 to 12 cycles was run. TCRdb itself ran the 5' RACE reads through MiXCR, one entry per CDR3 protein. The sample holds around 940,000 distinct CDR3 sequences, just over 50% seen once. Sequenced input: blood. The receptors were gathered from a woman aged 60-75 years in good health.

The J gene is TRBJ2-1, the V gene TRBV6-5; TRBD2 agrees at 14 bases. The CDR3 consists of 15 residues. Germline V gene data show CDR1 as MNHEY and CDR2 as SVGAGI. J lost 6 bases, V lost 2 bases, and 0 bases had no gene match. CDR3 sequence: CASSYGTSGSNEQFF. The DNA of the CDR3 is TGTGCCAGCAGTTACGGGACTAGCGGGAGCAATGAGCAGTTCTTC.

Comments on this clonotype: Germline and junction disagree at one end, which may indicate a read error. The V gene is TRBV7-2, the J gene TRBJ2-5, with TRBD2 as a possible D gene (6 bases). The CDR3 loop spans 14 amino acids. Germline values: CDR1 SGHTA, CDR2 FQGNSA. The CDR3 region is CASSLAGLQGTQYF. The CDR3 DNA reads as TGTGCCAGCAGCTTAGCGGGACTCCAAGGGACCCAGTACTTC.

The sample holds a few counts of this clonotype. The CDR3 nucleotides are TGTGCCAGCAGGGGACAGGGCGCAGATACGCAGTATTTT. It specifies CASRGQGADTQYF. The V and J genes are TRBV25-1 and TRBJ2-3, with 9 bases identical to TRBD1. CDR1 is MGHDK and CDR2 is SYGVNS in the germline V gene. The J segment lost 4 bases and the V segment lost 6 bases, leaving 2 bases of the junction unmatched. The CDR3 has 13 amino acids. The entire variable domain, with the rest obtained from reference TRBV25-1 and TRBJ2-3, is as follows: EADIYQTPRYLVIGTGKKITLECSQTMGHDKMYWYQQDPGMELHLIHYSYGVNSTEKGDLSSESTVSRIRTEHFPLTLESARPSHTSQYLCASRGQGADTQYFGPGTRLTVL.

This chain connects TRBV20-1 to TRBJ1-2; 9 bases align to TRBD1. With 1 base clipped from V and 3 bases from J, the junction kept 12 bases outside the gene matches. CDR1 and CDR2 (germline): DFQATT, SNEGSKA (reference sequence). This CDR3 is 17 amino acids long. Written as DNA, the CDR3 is TGCAGTGCTAGAGGACCGGGACAGGGTCTCTCCCACTATGGCTACACCTTC. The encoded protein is CSARGPGQGLSHYGYTF.

DNA of the CDR3: TGTGCCAGCTCACATCGCTCGGGCGCCGAGCAGTACTTC. Translation gives CASSHRSGAEQYF. The chain uses TRBV18 and TRBJ2-5, with no clear D. The J call may be faulty, since TRBJ2-7 better matches the DNA end. The CDR3 consists of 13 residues. The germline V gene encodes CDR1 KGHSH and CDR2 LQKENI.

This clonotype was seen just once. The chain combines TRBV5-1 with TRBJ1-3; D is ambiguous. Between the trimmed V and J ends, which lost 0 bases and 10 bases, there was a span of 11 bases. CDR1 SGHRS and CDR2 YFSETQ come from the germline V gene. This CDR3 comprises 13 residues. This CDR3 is CASSLVPGETIYF. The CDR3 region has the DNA TGCGCCAGCAGCTTGGTACCGGGCGAAACCATATATTTT.

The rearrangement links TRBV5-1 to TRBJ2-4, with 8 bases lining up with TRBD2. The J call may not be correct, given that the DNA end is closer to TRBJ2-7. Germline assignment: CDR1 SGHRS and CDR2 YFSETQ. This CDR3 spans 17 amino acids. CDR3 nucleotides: TGCGCCAGCGGCCCCAGCTCCCAGCGGGAGATGTCCTACGAGCAGTACTTC. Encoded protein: CASGPSSQREMSYEQYF.

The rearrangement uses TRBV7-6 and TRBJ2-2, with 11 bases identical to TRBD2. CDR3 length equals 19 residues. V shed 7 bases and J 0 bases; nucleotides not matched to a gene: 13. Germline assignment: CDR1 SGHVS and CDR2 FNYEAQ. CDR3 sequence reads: CASNPVRLAGGSNTGELFF. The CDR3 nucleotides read TGTGCCAGCAACCCTGTTCGCTTAGCGGGAGGGTCGAACACCGGGGAGCTGTTTTTT.

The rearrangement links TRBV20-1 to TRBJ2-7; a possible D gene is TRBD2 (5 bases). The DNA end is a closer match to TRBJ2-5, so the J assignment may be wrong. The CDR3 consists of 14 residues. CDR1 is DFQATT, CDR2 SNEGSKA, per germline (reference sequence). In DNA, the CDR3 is TGCAGTGCCCTAACTAGACCTTCAGCGGAGACCCAGTACTTC. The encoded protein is CSALTRPSAETQYF.

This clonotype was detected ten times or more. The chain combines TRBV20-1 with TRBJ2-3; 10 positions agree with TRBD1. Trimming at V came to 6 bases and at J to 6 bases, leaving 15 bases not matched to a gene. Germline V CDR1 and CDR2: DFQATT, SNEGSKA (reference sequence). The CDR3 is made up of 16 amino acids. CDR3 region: CSATGPQDRGKDTQYF. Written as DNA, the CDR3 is TGCAGTGCCACGGGACCCCAGGACAGGGGGAAGGATACGCAGTATTTT.

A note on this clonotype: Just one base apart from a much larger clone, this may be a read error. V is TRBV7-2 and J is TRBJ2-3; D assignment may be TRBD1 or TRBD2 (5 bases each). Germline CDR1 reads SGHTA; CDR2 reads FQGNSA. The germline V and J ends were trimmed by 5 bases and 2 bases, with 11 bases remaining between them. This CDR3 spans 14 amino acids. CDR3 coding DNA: TGTGCCAGCAGCAGGGGAGCGGTCACAGATACGCAGTATTTT. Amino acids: CASSRGAVTDTQYF.

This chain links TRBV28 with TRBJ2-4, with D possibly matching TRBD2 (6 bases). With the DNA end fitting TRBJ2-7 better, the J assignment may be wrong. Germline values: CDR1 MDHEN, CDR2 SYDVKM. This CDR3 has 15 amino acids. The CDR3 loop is CASRGAAEGVYEQYF. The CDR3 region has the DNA TGTGCCAGCAGGGGTGCGGCGGAGGGAGTTTACGAGCAGTACTTC.

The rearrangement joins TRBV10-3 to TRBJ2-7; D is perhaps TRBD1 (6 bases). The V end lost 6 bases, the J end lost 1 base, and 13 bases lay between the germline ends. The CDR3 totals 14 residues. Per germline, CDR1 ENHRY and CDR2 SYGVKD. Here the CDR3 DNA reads TGTGCCATCAGGGGCCAGGGGAGATCCTACGAGCAGTACTTC. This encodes CAIRGQGRSYEQYF.

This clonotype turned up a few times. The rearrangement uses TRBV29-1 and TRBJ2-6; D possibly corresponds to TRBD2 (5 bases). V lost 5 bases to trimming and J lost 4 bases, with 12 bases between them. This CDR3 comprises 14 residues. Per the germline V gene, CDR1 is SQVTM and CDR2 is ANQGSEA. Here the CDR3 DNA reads TGCAGCGTTCCCGGGGTGAGCGGGGCCAACGTCCTGACTTTC. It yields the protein CSVPGVSGANVLTF.

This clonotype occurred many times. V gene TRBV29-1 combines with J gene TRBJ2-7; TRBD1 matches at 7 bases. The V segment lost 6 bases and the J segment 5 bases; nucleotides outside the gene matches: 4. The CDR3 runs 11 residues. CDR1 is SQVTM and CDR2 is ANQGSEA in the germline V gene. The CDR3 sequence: CSVSDRDEQYF. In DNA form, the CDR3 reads TGCAGCGTCTCCGACAGGGACGAGCAGTACTTC.

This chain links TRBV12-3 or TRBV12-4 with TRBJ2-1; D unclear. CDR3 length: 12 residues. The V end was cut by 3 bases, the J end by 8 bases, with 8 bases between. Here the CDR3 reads CASSFSGHEQFF. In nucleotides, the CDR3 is TGTGCCAGCAGTTTTTCTGGCCATGAGCAGTTCTTC.

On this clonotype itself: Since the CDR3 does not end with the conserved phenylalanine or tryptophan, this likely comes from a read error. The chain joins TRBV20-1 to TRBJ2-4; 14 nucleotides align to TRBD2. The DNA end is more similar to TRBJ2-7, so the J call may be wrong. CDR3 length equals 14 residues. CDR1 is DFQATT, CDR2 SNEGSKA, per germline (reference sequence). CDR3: CSVAGLAGVYEQYY. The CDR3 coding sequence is TGCAGTGTCGCGGGACTAGCGGGAGTCTACGAGCAGTACTAC.

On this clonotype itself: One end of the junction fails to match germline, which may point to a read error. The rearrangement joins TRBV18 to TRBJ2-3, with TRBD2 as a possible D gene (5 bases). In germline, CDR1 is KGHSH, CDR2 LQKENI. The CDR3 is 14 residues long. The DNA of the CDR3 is TGTGCCAGCCCACCAACGGGGAGCACAGATACGCAGTATTTT. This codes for CASPPTGSTDTQYF. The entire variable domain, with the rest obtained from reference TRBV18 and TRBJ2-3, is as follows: NAGVMQNPRHLVRRRGQEARLRCSPMKGHSHVYWYRQLPEEGLKFMVYLQKENIIDESGMPKERFSAEFPKEGPSILRIQQVVRGDSAAYFCASPPTGSTDTQYFGPGTRLTVL.

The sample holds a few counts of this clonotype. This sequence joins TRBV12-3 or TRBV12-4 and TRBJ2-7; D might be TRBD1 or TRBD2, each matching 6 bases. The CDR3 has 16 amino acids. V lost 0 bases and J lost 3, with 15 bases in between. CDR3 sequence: CASSLALVGGLYEQYF. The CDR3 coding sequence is TGTGCCAGCAGTTTAGCGCTGGTCGGGGGCCTCTACGAGCAGTACTTC.

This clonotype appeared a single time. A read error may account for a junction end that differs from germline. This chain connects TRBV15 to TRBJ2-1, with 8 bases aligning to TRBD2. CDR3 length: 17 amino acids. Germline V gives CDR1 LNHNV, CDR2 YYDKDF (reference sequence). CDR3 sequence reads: CATSRTLAGSSYNGQFF. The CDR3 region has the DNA TGTGCCACCAGCAGGACGTTAGCGGGAAGCTCCTACAATGGGCAGTTCTTC.

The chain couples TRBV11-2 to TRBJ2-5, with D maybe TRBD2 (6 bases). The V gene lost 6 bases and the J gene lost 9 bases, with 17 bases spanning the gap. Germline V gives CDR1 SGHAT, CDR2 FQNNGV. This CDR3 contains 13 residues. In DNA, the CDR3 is TGTGCCAGCAGTACCAAAGTGGGGGAGGCCCAGTACTTC. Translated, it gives CASSTKVGEAQYF. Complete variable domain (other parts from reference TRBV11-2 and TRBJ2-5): EAGVAQSPRYKIIEKRQSVAFWCNPISGHATLYWYQQILGQGPKLLIQFQNNGVVDDSQLPKDRFSAERLKGVDSTLKIQPAKLEDSAVYLCASSTKVGEAQYFGPGTRLLVL.

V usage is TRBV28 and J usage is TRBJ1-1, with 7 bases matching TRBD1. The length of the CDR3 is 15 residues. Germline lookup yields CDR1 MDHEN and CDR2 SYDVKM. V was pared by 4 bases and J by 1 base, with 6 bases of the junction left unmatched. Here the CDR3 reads CASSYPGGANTEAFF. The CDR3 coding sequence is TGTGCCAGCAGTTACCCAGGGGGGGCGAACACTGAAGCTTTCTTT.

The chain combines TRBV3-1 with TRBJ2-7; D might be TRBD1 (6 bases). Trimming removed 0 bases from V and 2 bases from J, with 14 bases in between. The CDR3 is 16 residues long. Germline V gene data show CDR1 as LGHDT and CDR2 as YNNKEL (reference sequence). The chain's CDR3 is CASSQDYRAGAYEQYF. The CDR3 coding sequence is TGTGCCAGCAGCCAAGATTATCGGGCAGGGGCCTACGAGCAGTACTTC.